The source of this TCR beta chain is a study of T cell responses to AZD1222 COVID-19 vaccine. Study results and caveats: Spike-specific TCR breadth and depth went up after people got two AZD1222 doses. Repertoire collection took place solely once the T cell response had peaked. Across spike, vaccine-associated CD4 TCRs were found, dominant at 160-218 and 743-854. Seropositive at baseline were only six AZD1222 recipients.

About this clone: No antigen is known for it.

The assay was immunoSEQ multiplex PCR, and TCRdb's table has in-frame clones only and misses some. The sample holds some 110,000 clones, 84% seen once. Germline values: CDR1 MNHEY, CDR2 SVGAGI. V lost 5 bases to trimming and J lost 4 bases; unmatched junction nucleotides: 5. The CDR3 extends over 14 amino acids. This TCR was sampled from an adult in good health. The chain recombines TRBV6-5 with TRBJ1-2; 9 bases are a match to TRBD1. The sample in question was peripheral blood, obtained on day 0 of AZD1222 vaccination. CDR3 DNA sequence: TGTGCCAGCAGTCGGGGACAGGGCGGCTATGGCTACACCTTC. Encoded protein: CASSRGQGGYGYTF.